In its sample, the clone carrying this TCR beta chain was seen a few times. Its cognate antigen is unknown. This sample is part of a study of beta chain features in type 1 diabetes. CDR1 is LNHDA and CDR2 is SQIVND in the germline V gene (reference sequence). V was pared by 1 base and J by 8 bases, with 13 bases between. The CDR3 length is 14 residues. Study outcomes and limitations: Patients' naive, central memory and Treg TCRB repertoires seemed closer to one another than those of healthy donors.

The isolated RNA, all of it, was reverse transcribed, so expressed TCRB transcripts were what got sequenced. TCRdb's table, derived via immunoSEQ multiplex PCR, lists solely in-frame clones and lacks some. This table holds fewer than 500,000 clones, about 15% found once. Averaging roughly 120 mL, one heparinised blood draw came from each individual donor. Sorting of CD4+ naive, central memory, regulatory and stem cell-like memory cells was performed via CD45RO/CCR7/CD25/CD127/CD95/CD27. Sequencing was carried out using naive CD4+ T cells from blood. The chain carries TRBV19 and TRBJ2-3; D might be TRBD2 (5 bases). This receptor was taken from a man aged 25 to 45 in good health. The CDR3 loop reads CASSIGTLPGTQYF. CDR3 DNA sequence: TGTGCCAGTAGTATAGGGACTCTACCCGGTACGCAGTATTTT.